Sequencing of this T cell receptor (beta chain) was carried out in a study of cytotoxic CD8 clonotypes in ibrutinib-treated CLL (dated by TCRdb to the early 2020s). Some background on the complete study: In this cohort, approximately 15 patients were treatment-naive and ten to eleven were relapsed/refractory, while some 18 had unmutated IGHV. Partial responses were observed in approximately 24 patients and complete responses in 2; after a median follow-up of 68 months, remission was maintained in around 14 patients and progression was observed in approximately 12. Response samples were obtained after a median of 12 months of treatment, with a range of roughly 6 to 36 months. On average, each sample had about 250,000 productive templates and tens of thousands of productive rearrangements. Longitudinal samples were obtainable from about 30% of the 86 participants in the trial. Cryopreserved peripheral blood mononuclear cells were collected before treatment, at response, and at either disease progression or sustained remission. Every sample from remission and from progressive disease was obtained while the patients were still on ibrutinib.

What the study reported, not specific to this receptor: Public clonotypes were rare and either shrank or stayed stable during treatment, and the rise in clonality at ibrutinib response reflected expansion of private clonotypes. An increase in clonality was observed at ibrutinib response, with clonality remaining stable during sustained remission and falling back toward baseline at progression. Baseline clonality exceeded that of age-matched healthy donors and correlated strongly with circulating CD8+ T-cell counts. Sustained-remission and progressing patients did not have matched sampling times, and lymph node repertoires were not examined.

The time point label on this specimen signifies: roughly 2 years on ibrutinib. For TCR beta library preparation, roughly 2.1 micrograms of genomic DNA were isolated from cryopreserved PBMCs. Longitudinal blood samples from CLL patients on ibrutinib monotherapy underwent high-throughput TCR beta sequencing. The patients took part in an open-label, single-center phase 2 trial of ibrutinib monotherapy. A MiSeq instrument was used for deep resolution sequencing, which targeted depths ranging from 1 in 1 million up to 1 in 200,000 T cells, with coverage averaging 10x for each clonotype. The immunoSEQ hsTCRB Kit was used to generate the TCR beta libraries. As for the original processing: Data were analyzed with ImmunoSEQ Data Assistant and ImmunoSEQ Analyzer, with V, D and J genes assigned per IMGT definitions. Clonality, which ranges from 0 to 1, was calculated as one minus the normalized Shannon entropy of productive rearrangement frequencies. Only overrepresented clonotypes making up at least 0.05% of each patient's repertoire were included in the public clonotype analysis. Repertoires from approximately 13 age-matched healthy donors in immuneACCESS were used as clonality controls. TCRdb retrieved this table from immuneACCESS and kept in-frame rearrangements only. Not all clones are present; in checked studies, unresolved V genes account for under half, and no reason is known for the remainder. V and J calls and clone size are copied from that table; D and trimming were computed from the DNA. The sample includes 45,000 to 65,000 clones, with around four fifths observed a single time. The ten most abundant clones make up just over 20% of the sample.

Reading from cysteine to phenylalanine, the CDR3 counts 16 amino acids. This entry keeps only the CDR3 DNA: 48 bases, framed from base 1. Trimming accounts for 1 base at V and 3 bases at J, while the number of junction bases matched to no gene is 8. The germline V gene specifies SGDLS as CDR1 and YYNGEE as CDR2. Worth noting for this clone: This clone's antigen is unknown. No base quality information exists; no much larger clone differs at one position.

The receptor's source is a human donor with chronic lymphocytic leukemia. The specimen comprised PBMCs, sampled after 24 months of ibrutinib treatment. The V and J genes are TRBV9 and TRBJ2-7; TRBD2 fits 9 bases in the junction. In nucleotides, the sequence is TGTGCCAGCAGCGTATTTAGCGGGAGCACCTTCTACGAGCAGTACTTC. Its translation is CASSVFSGSTFYEQYF.